Detailed here is one T cell receptor beta chain. The data were obtained in a study of blood T cell repertoires in COVID-19. The repertoire was sequenced with immunoSEQ multiplex PCR; TCRdb's copy has only in-frame clones and lacks some. This sample has roughly 250,000 clones, with approximately 80% found just once. This TCR came from a human donor in a cohort sampled during active COVID-19. The sample comprised peripheral blood.

CDR3 loop: CASSYSNRGTEAFF. The CDR3 DNA is TGTGCCAGCAGTTACTCGAACAGGGGGACTGAAGCTTTCTTT. The V gene is TRBV6-6, the J gene TRBJ1-1, with 8 nucleotides matching TRBD1. J was trimmed by 5 bases and V by 0 bases; bases with no gene match: 2. The CDR3 is 14 residues long. Germline CDR1 reads MNHNY; CDR2 reads SVGAGI (reference sequence).